The 11 T cell receptor beta chains given below trace back to one sample, sequenced in a study of early T cells in non-severe SARS-CoV-2 infection. From the 5' RACE reads, TCRdb called clonotypes with MiXCR, one entry per CDR3 protein. Of more than 90,000 distinct CDR3 sequences in the sample, over 10% were seen once. The sample taken for sequencing was whole blood. These receptors originate from an adult who was a healthcare worker with PCR-confirmed SARS-CoV-2 infection or an uninfected control (not recorded which).

The table lists this clonotype with many counts. The chain is built from TRBV14 and TRBJ2-1, with TRBD1 matching 7 bases. The CDR3 has 16 amino acids. Germline-derived CDR1 and CDR2 are SGHDN and FVKESK. V lost 3 bases to trimming and J lost 2 bases; unmatched junction nucleotides: 7. The CDR3 DNA sequence: TGTGCCAGCAGCCACCTAACAGGGGTAGCCTACAATGAGCAGTTCTTC. Encoded protein: CASSHLTGVAYNEQFF.

This clonotype was seen many times. The chain couples TRBV28 to TRBJ2-4, with D possibly TRBD1 on 5 matching bases. The germline V and J ends were trimmed by 4 bases and 6 bases, with 13 bases remaining between them. The CDR3 is 14 amino acids. The germline V gene encodes CDR1 MDHEN and CDR2 SYDVKM. CDR3 loop: CASSSGPQANIQYF. The DNA of the CDR3 is TGTGCCAGCAGTTCAGGGCCCCAGGCAAACATTCAGTACTTC.

The chain is built from TRBV6-5 and TRBJ1-5; D unresolved. The CDR3 has 14 residues. Germline V lookup: CDR1 MNHEY, CDR2 SVGAGI. V was cut by 5 bases and J by 1 base, with 9 bases left in between. Written as DNA, the CDR3 is TGTGCCAGCAGTCCTGGTAGGAGCAATCAGCCCCAGCATTTT. Its protein is CASSPGRSNQPQHF.

About this clonotype itself: A read error may explain this, as a much larger clone is one base away. No conserved phenylalanine or tryptophan ends this CDR3, so it is likely a read error. The chain recombines TRBV11-2 with TRBJ1-1; unclear D gene. CDR1 and CDR2 (germline): SGHAT, FQNNGV. The CDR3 is made up of 15 amino acids. Trimming shortened V by 5 bases and J by 1 base, and 14 bases separated the two germline ends. CDR3 sequence: CASSGRTARNTEAFS. In nucleotides, the CDR3 is TGTGCCAGCAGCGGAAGGACCGCGCGGAACACTGAAGCTTTCTCT.

This clonotype turned up a few times. J is TRBJ2-7 and V is TRBV28, with 8 bases fitting TRBD2. The CDR3 spans 16 residues. CDR1 and CDR2 from the germline V gene are MDHEN and SYDVKM. V shed 2 bases, J shed 6 bases, and the junction held 12 bases outside the gene matches. The CDR3: CASSLLSLGLGPEQYF. The DNA of the CDR3 is TGTGCCAGCAGTTTACTATCACTGGGACTAGGACCCGAGCAGTACTTC.

This clonotype has ten or more counts. V is TRBV7-3 and J is TRBJ2-7, with D maybe TRBD2 (5 bases). The length of the CDR3 is 17 residues. CDR1 and CDR2 (germline): SGHTA, FQGTGA. V lost 0 bases and J lost 5, with 20 bases in between. The CDR3 protein is CASSLTPRHDEGNEQYF. The CDR3 coding sequence is TGTGCCAGCAGCTTAACGCCCCGACACGACGAGGGTAACGAGCAGTACTTC.

To note about this clonotype: One end of the junction does not line up with germline, which may come from a read error. The chain recombines TRBV19 with TRBJ2-2; 8 bases map to TRBD1. CDR1 is LNHDA, CDR2 SQIVND, per germline (reference sequence). The CDR3 has 16 amino acids. The CDR3 coding sequence is TGTGTCAGTAGAACCTCAGGGGGCGCGGGCACCGGGGAGCTGTTTTTT. Translated, it gives CVSRTSGGAGTGELFF.

The chain links TRBV28 to TRBJ2-3; D remains unclear. The ends were cut back, 4 bases at V and 2 bases at J, with 13 bases in the middle. The germline CDR1 and CDR2 sequences are MDHEN and SYDVKM. The CDR3 sequence is 15 residues long. CDR3 sequence (DNA): TGTGCCAGCAGTTCGGCTGAAGACAACACAGATACGCAGTATTTT. It is translated as CASSSAEDNTDTQYF. Full variable domain (outside the CDR3, taken from reference TRBV28 and TRBJ2-3): DVKVTQSSRYLVKRTGEKVFLECVQDMDHENMFWYRQDPGLGLRLIYFSYDVKMKEKGDIPEGYSVSREKKERFSLILESASTNQTSMYLCASSSAEDNTDTQYFGPGTRLTVL.

This clonotype was seen repeatedly, ten times or more. V and J are TRBV5-6 and TRBJ2-7; D not resolved. Trimming pared 0 bases from V and 2 bases from J, leaving 12 bases between. CDR3 length equals 15 residues. Germline lookup yields CDR1 SGHDT and CDR2 YYEEEE. The CDR3 here is CASSLGPTGPYEQYF. CDR3 DNA sequence: TGTGCCAGCAGCTTGGGCCCAACGGGCCCCTACGAGCAGTACTTC.

At least ten counts were recorded for this clonotype. The V gene is TRBV2, the J gene TRBJ2-5; D uncertain. CDR3 length: 14 amino acids. Germline V gene sequence: CDR1 SNHLY, CDR2 FYNNEI. Trimming pared 1 base from V and 1 base from J, leaving 7 bases between. Here the CDR3 DNA reads TGTGCCAGCAGTGAAGTGATCCTCCAAGAGACCCAGTACTTC. Protein: CASSEVILQETQYF.

This clonotype was counted at least ten times. The gene calls are TRBV20-1 and TRBJ2-7; D is possibly TRBD2 (6 bases). Trimming left V 6 bases short and J 2 bases short, with 11 bases between. The CDR3 covers 12 residues. Germline values: CDR1 DFQATT, CDR2 SNEGSKA (reference sequence). As DNA, the CDR3 is TGCAGTGCCGGAGGGCCTACCTACGAGCAGTACTTC. Translating gives CSAGGPTYEQYF.